Listed below are T cell receptor beta chains from one sample, sequenced in a study of radiotherapy plus CTLA-4 blockade in lung cancer. Clones were read by immunoSEQ multiplex PCR, and TCRdb kept only the in-frame ones, dropping some. The sample has tens of thousands of clones, under 85% seen once. The sample consisted of peripheral blood, taken from a patient treated with radiotherapy plus ipilimumab. These TCRs come from a human donor with non-small cell lung cancer whose response to radiotherapy plus ipilimumab could not be evaluated. CDR3s include the opening cysteine and the closing phenylalanine or tryptophan. The order of the fields is V gene, clone size, J gene, D gene, CDR3 DNA, CDR3 protein. The D gene is left open where the match is weak. The listing skips clone size in some rows; elsewhere it reads once, few, many or a size class.

TRBV4-2	.	TRBJ2-1	.	TGTGCCAGCAGCCAAACATCCACAGGGTACTCCTACAATGAGCAGTTCTTC	CASSQTSTGYSYNEQFF
TRBV29-1	.	TRBJ1-2	TRBD1	TGCAGCGTTGCAGGACAGGGGACGGGGGGCTACACCTTC	CSVAGQGTGGYTF
TRBV6-5	.	TRBJ1-1	.	TGTGCCAGCAGTGAACCAACGGTCCTATCTGAAGCTTTCTTT	CASSEPTVLSEAFF
TRBV7-2	.	TRBJ2-7	.	TGTGCCAGCAGCCGACAGTTCGCGGAGCAGTACTTC	CASSRQFAEQYF
TRBV11-1	.	TRBJ1-1	.	TGTGCCAGCAGCTTACGCAGTAACACTGAAGCTTTCTTT	CASSLRSNTEAFF
TRBV7-9	few	TRBJ1-3	.	TGTGCCAGCAGAACGGGACACCACTCTGGAAACACCATATATTTT	CASRTGHHSGNTIYF
TRBV4-3	few	TRBJ1-1	TRBD1	TGCGCCAGCAGCCAAGAGGGACCCGGGACAGGAGACACTGAAGCTTTCTTT	CASSQEGPGTGDTEAFF
TRBV6-6	.	TRBJ1-6	TRBD1	TGTGCCAGCAGTTTAAGTACAGGGGTTCCGTCCCTCCACTTT	CASSLSTGVPSLHF
TRBV5-6	.	TRBJ2-4	TRBD2	TGTGCCAGCAGATCGACTAGCCGGGGGTACATTCAGTACTTC	CASRSTSRGYIQYF
TRBV28	.	TRBJ1-5	.	TGTGCCAGCAGTTTATTCCTCGCCAGGGCTCAGCCCCAGCATTTT	CASSLFLARAQPQHF
TRBV28	few	TRBJ1-4	.	TGTGCCAGCAGTGAGGGATCTTGGACTAATGAAAAACTGTTTTTT	CASSEGSWTNEKLFF
TRBV6-1	.	TRBJ2-5	.	TGTGCCAGCAGGGCCCCGCCGGGGGACGGAGAGACCCAGTACTTC	CASRAPPGDGETQYF
TRBV7-9	.	TRBJ1-1	.	TGTGCCAGCAGCTCCCGGGAGCGGGACACTGAAGCTTTCTTT	CASSSRERDTEAFF
TRBV7-2	.	TRBJ2-3	.	TGTGCCAGCAGCTTAGTTGGGAGAACAGATACGCAGTATTTT	CASSLVGRTDTQYF
TRBV6-5	.	TRBJ2-2	TRBD2	TGTGCCGGCAGTTACTCCGCTAGCGGGAGGTCGGGGGAGCTGTTTTTT	CAGSYSASGRSGELFF
TRBV4-1	.	TRBJ1-2	TRBD1	TGCGCCAGCAGCCACCCGCTACAGGGGAAACTTTCCTATGGCTACACCTTC	CASSHPLQGKLSYGYTF
TRBV6-5	.	TRBJ2-7	TRBD1	TGTGCCAGCAGTGAACGGACAGGGTCCTACGAGCAGTACTTC	CASSERTGSYEQYF
TRBV19	.	TRBJ1-3	.	TGTGCCAGTAAACAGTTCTCTGGAAACACCATATATTTT	CASKQFSGNTIYF
TRBV4-3	few	TRBJ1-4	TRBD1	TGCGCCAGCAGCCAAGGGACAGGGGCTTGGGATGAAAAACTGTTTTTT	CASSQGTGAWDEKLFF
TRBV4-3	.	TRBJ2-3	TRBD1	TGCGCCAGCAGCCAATTCTGGGACAGGGGGCAAGATACGCAGTATTTT	CASSQFWDRGQDTQYF
TRBV5-4	.	TRBJ1-1	.	TGTGCCAGCAGCCCGGGGACATCGAGGGTAATGAACACTGAAGCTTTCTTT	CASSPGTSRVMNTEAFF
TRBV4-1	.	TRBJ2-5	TRBD2	TGCGCCAGCAGCTCTGGGGTAGCGGGAGGCCAAGAGACCCAGTACTTC	CASSSGVAGGQETQYF
TRBV5-1	.	TRBJ2-1	.	TGCGCCAGCAGCCCGGCGGATCGTGAGCAGTTCTTC	CASSPADREQFF
TRBV12-5	.	TRBJ2-3	TRBD2	TGTGCTAGTGGTAAGGGACTAGCGACAGATACGCAGTATTTT	CASGKGLATDTQYF
TRBV28	.	TRBJ2-7	TRBD1	TGTGCCAGCAGTTCACCTGTCGGGGACAGGGACTACGAGCAGTACTTC	CASSSPVGDRDYEQYF
TRBV11-2	once	TRBJ2-7	.	TGTGCCAGCAGCTTAGCCGGCAGGCCGATCTACGAGCAGTACTTC	CASSLAGRPIYEQYF
TRBV28	.	TRBJ2-7	TRBD1	TGTGCCAGCAAACAACAGGGGGCGTCGTACGAGCAGTACTTC	CASKQQGASYEQYF
TRBV7-9	.	TRBJ2-7	.	TGTGCCAGCAGCTTAGCGCTAGCGTCTACCTACGAGCAGTACTTC	CASSLALASTYEQYF
TRBV5-4	.	TRBJ2-7	.	TGTGCCAGCAGCCGGGCTAGCGACCTGGGGTACGAGCAGTACTTC	CASSRASDLGYEQYF
TRBV5-1	.	TRBJ2-2	TRBD2	TGCGCCAGCATGAGGAGGACTAGTCGGGGAAACACCGGGGAGCTGTTTTTT	CASMRRTSRGNTGELFF
TRBV5-5	.	TRBJ2-7	TRBD1	TGTGCCAGCAGCACAGGGGGTATCGGCGAGCAGTACTTC	CASSTGGIGEQYF
TRBV27	.	TRBJ1-1	.	TGTGCCAGCAGTTTTGGAGGGAACACTGAAGCTTTCTTT	CASSFGGNTEAFF
TRBV6-5	.	TRBJ1-1	TRBD1	TGTGCCAGCAGTTACGGGGACAGCACTGAAGCTTTCTTT	CASSYGDSTEAFF
TRBV6-1	.	TRBJ1-2	.	TGTGCCAGCAGATTGGACAACCTTAGAAACTATGGCTACACCTTC	CASRLDNLRNYGYTF
TRBV2	.	TRBJ1-5	TRBD1	TGTGCCAGCAGTGAACGGACAGGTAATCAGCCCCAGCATTTT	CASSERTGNQPQHF
TRBV2	.	TRBJ2-1	.	TGTGCCAGCAGTGCTAGGGGATATGAGCAGTTCTTC	CASSARGYEQFF
TRBV4-2	.	TRBJ2-1	TRBD1	TGTGCCAGCAGCCAACCGGGACAGAATTCGGTCAATGAGCAGTTCTTC	CASSQPGQNSVNEQFF
TRBV29-1	.	TRBJ2-3	TRBD2	TGCAGCGTAGCGGGAGGGCCAAGCACAGATACGCAGTATTTT	CSVAGGPSTDTQYF
TRBV29-1	.	TRBJ2-1	.	TGCAGCGTTGCCCGGCGGAACGAGAGGGAGCAGTTCTTC	CSVARRNEREQFF
TRBV18	.	TRBJ1-1	TRBD1	TGTGCCAGCTCACCACTCGTTCTGGGACAGGGAGACACTGAAGCTTTCTTT	CASSPLVLGQGDTEAFF
TRBV4-1	.	TRBJ2-1	.	TGCGCCAGCAGCCACGGGAATAGCGGAGCTTACAATGAGCAGTTCTTC	CASSHGNSGAYNEQFF
TRBV5-6	.	TRBJ2-7	.	TGTGCCAGCAGCTTGGGCCAGGTCGGCGAGCAGTACTTC	CASSLGQVGEQYF
TRBV18	few	TRBJ2-7	TRBD2	TGTGCCAGCTCACCAGCTAGCGGGAACTCCTACGAGCAGTACTTC	CASSPASGNSYEQYF
TRBV5-1	once	TRBJ2-7	.	TGCGCCAGCAGCAGCCAACCCCCCCCCGGCGAGCAGTACTTC	CASSSQPPPGEQYF
TRBV27	.	TRBJ1-1	TRBD1	TGTGCCAGCAGTTCTGACAGGGCAATTGAAGCTTTCTTT	CASSSDRAIEAFF
TRBV7-9	.	TRBJ2-7	.	TGTGCCAGCAGCGTCGGAAGGGACAATTACGAGCAGTACTTC	CASSVGRDNYEQYF
TRBV19	.	TRBJ2-5	TRBD2	TGTGCCAGTAGTATCGGGCGTGGCCTAGCGGGAGAGGAGACCCAGTACTTC	CASSIGRGLAGEETQYF
TRBV10-3	few	TRBJ2-1	.	TGTGCCATCAGTGAACAGGTTCCCTCCTACAATGAGCAGTTCTTC	CAISEQVPSYNEQFF
TRBV23-1	.	TRBJ2-5	TRBD1	TGCGCCAGCATCACAGGGGAGATGGGGACCCAGTACTTC	CASITGEMGTQYF
TRBV19	.	TRBJ1-2	TRBD1	TGTGCCAGTAGTGGACAGGGGCGAGGCTACACCTTC	CASSGQGRGYTF